Below are 23 T cell receptor beta chains sequenced from a single sample in a study of beta chain features in type 1 diabetes. The investigators reverse transcribed all of the isolated RNA, so they sequenced expressed TCRB transcripts. Libraries were prepared by immunoSEQ multiplex PCR; TCRdb keeps only in-frame clonotypes and omits some of them. Among more than 300,000 clones listed, over 10% were seen once. The sample consisted of naive CD4+ T cells from blood. Every receptor here comes from a man aged 18 to 35 in good health.

The rearrangement links TRBV5-4 to TRBJ1-6; the match to TRBD1 covers 7 bases. The V segment lost 2 bases and the J segment 3 bases; nucleotides outside the gene matches: 2. This CDR3 is built from 15 residues. Per the germline V gene, CDR1 is SGHNT and CDR2 is YYREEE (reference sequence). CDR3 in amino acids: CASSFRGSYNSPLHF. The DNA of the CDR3 is TGTGCCAGCAGCTTCAGGGGGAGCTATAATTCACCCCTCCACTTT.

The chain is built from TRBV27 and TRBJ2-7; D is perhaps TRBD1 (5 bases). The ends were cut back, 4 bases at V and 0 bases at J, with 10 bases in the middle. CDR1 and CDR2 (germline): MNHEY, SMNVEV (reference sequence). This CDR3 comprises 14 residues. CDR3 in amino acids: CASSYDRNSYEQYF. The CDR3, as DNA: TGTGCCAGCAGTTATGACAGAAACTCCTACGAGCAGTACTTC.

This clone was counted a few times. This sequence joins TRBV7-9 and TRBJ2-3; D is possibly TRBD1 (5 bases). The CDR3 totals 15 residues. V dropped 2 bases and J dropped 0 bases, with 9 bases sitting between them. CDR1 and CDR2 from the germline V gene are SEHNR and FQNEAQ (reference sequence). The CDR3 DNA reads TGTGCCAGCAGCTTACACAGGCATAGCACAGATACGCAGTATTTT. Its protein product is CASSLHRHSTDTQYF.

This clone appeared a few times. The chain is built from TRBV5-1 and TRBJ1-4, with D maybe TRBD1 (5 bases). The CDR3 has 16 residues. Germline-derived CDR1 and CDR2 are SGHRS and YFSETQ. Trimming removed 2 bases from V and 7 bases from J, with 18 bases in between. DNA for the CDR3: TGCGCCAGCAGCTTAAACGGACACGGCGGGGCTGAAAAACTGTTTTTT. This translates into CASSLNGHGGAEKLFF.

The chain links TRBV5-1 to TRBJ2-3, with 10 bases aligning to TRBD2. The CDR3 length is 15 residues. The germline V gene has CDR1 SGHRS and CDR2 YFSETQ. V was clipped by 0 bases and J by 4 bases; unmatched bases: 2. CDR3: CASSLGLAGADTQYF. In DNA form, the CDR3 reads TGCGCCAGCAGCTTGGGCCTAGCGGGGGCAGATACGCAGTATTTT.

The V call is TRBV7-3, the J call TRBJ2-1; D gene ambiguous. The germline CDR1 and CDR2 sequences are SGHTA and FQGTGA. The CDR3 totals 11 residues. V lost 3 bases to trimming and J lost 7 bases, with 4 bases between them. The CDR3 region is CASSFGNEQFF. CDR3 nucleotides: TGTGCCAGCAGCTTCGGGAATGAGCAGTTCTTC.

The chain combines TRBV19 with TRBJ2-1; 8 bases match TRBD1. After removal of 5 bases from V and 1 base from J, the junction contained 7 bases not matched to a gene. Germline CDR1 LNHDA, CDR2 SQIVND (reference sequence). The CDR3 is 16 amino acids. The CDR3 is CASSAPGGLSYNEQFF. DNA of the CDR3: TGTGCCAGTAGTGCCCCAGGGGGCCTTTCCTACAATGAGCAGTTCTTC.

This clone came up once. The V gene is TRBV27, the J gene TRBJ1-2; TRBD1 matches at 8 bases. This CDR3 region has 16 residues. V gave up 4 bases and J gave up 7 bases; unmatched junction bases: 14. Looked up from germline, CDR1 is MNHEY and CDR2 is SMNVEV (reference sequence). The DNA for the CDR3 is TGTGCCAGCAGTTCAGGCCCGACAGGGGAGAGAGTTGGCTACACCTTC. Residues: CASSSGPTGERVGYTF.

The chain has TRBV2 and TRBJ2-5; 12 positions match TRBD1. The CDR3 spans 15 residues. Germline values: CDR1 SNHLY, CDR2 FYNNEI. V lost 6 bases and J lost 5; bases outside the gene matches: 7. The CDR3 is CASRTGQGAGETQYF. In nucleotides, the CDR3 is TGTGCCAGCAGGACGGGACAGGGGGCAGGTGAGACCCAGTACTTC. Supplemented by reference TRBV2 and TRBJ2-5, the full variable domain reads EPEVTQTPSHQVTQMGQEVILRCVPISNHLYFYWYRQILGQKVEFLVSFYNNEISEKSEIFDDQFSVERPDGSNFTLKIRSTKLEDSAMYFCASRTGQGAGETQYFGPGTRLLVL.

The J gene is TRBJ1-1, the V gene TRBV30, with a possible D match to TRBD1 (6 bases). This CDR3 is 16 amino acids long. V lost 6 bases, J lost 5 bases, and 25 bases lay in between. Germline V gene data show CDR1 as GTSNPN and CDR2 as SVGIG (reference sequence). The CDR3, as DNA: TGTGCCTGCATACAGAAACAGGGCCGCTGGAGTACTGAAGCTTTCTTT. It yields the protein CACIQKQGRWSTEAFF.

The genes are TRBV5-1 and TRBJ1-5; unclear D gene. CDR1 SGHRS and CDR2 YFSETQ come from the germline V gene. Trimming left V 0 bases short and J 9 bases short, with 13 bases between. CDR3 size: 14 residues. CDR3 amino acids: CASSLAPGEGPQHF. CDR3 nucleotide sequence: TGCGCCAGCAGCTTGGCCCCCGGAGAGGGGCCCCAGCATTTT.

A few counts support this clone. The V call is TRBV30, the J call TRBJ2-1; D uncertain. CDR1 is GTSNPN, CDR2 SVGIG, per germline (reference sequence). This CDR3 is 13 amino acids long. V shed 1 base and J shed 9 bases, with 13 bases lying between them. The CDR3 protein is CAWSGRLGGEQFF. For the CDR3, the DNA is TGTGCCTGGAGTGGACGACTTGGCGGTGAGCAGTTCTTC.

This clone was observed a handful of times. This chain links TRBV29-1 with TRBJ2-3; D is unclear. The CDR3 runs 15 residues. V lost 4 bases and J 0 bases, leaving 14 bases between the germline ends. Per germline, CDR1 SQVTM and CDR2 ANQGSEA. The CDR3 is CSVVVRVVSTDTQYF. The CDR3 nucleotides read TGCAGCGTTGTTGTACGAGTCGTTAGCACAGATACGCAGTATTTT.

The rearrangement joins TRBV2 to TRBJ2-3; TRBD2 might be the D (6 bases). V was cut by 7 bases and J by 4 bases, with 12 bases left in between. Germline V lookup: CDR1 SNHLY, CDR2 FYNNEI. The CDR3 is 13 residues long. The CDR3 is CASTRRLADTQYF. In DNA form, the CDR3 reads TGTGCCAGCACCCGCCGACTAGCAGATACGCAGTATTTT.

This clone was seen more than once but under ten times. The V call is TRBV5-6, the J call TRBJ2-5, with 8 bases aligning to TRBD1. V lost 0 bases to trimming and J lost 5 bases; unmatched junction nucleotides: 0. Looked up from germline, CDR1 is SGHDT and CDR2 is YYEEEE. The CDR3 extends over 13 amino acids. The CDR3 DNA follows: TGTGCCAGCAGCTTGGACAGGGGGGAGACCCAGTACTTC. It codes for CASSLDRGETQYF.

V and J are TRBV15 and TRBJ1-6; D is unclear. The CDR3 is 13 residues long. Germline V lookup: CDR1 LNHNV, CDR2 YYDKDF (reference sequence). Deletions cut 6 bases from V and 12 bases from J, with 15 bases between. The CDR3 nucleotides are TGTGCCACCAGTCCCTTACAAGCGCAACCCCTCCACTTT. Encoded protein: CATSPLQAQPLHF. The variable domain in full, completed from reference TRBV15 and TRBJ1-6, reads DAMVIQNPRYQVTQFGKPVTLSCSQTLNHNVMYWYQQKSSQAPKLLFHYYDKDFNNEADTPDNFQSRRPNTSFCFLDIRSPGLGDTAMYLCATSPLQAQPLHFGNGTRLTVT.

V gene TRBV10-3 combines with J gene TRBJ2-3, with TRBD1 identical over 12 bases. Trimming at V came to 0 bases and at J to 3 bases, leaving 1 base not matched to a gene. Germline-derived CDR1 and CDR2 are ENHRY and SYGVKD. The CDR3 contains 16 residues. In DNA, the CDR3 is TGTGCCATCAGTGAGTCGGGACAGGGGGCTACAGATACGCAGTATTTT. Encoded protein: CAISESGQGATDTQYF.

This clone was detected only a few times. V usage is TRBV27 and J usage is TRBJ1-1, with D perhaps matching TRBD1 (6 bases). Per germline, CDR1 MNHEY and CDR2 SMNVEV (reference sequence). This CDR3 has 15 residues. V was cut by 3 bases and J by 7 bases, with 18 bases left in between. The CDR3 here is CASSLGGRIFDEAFF. DNA of the CDR3: TGTGCCAGCAGTTTGGGGGGGCGCATTTTCGATGAAGCTTTCTTT.

This clone was seen more than once but under ten times. The chain is built from TRBV29-1 and TRBJ2-3; 15 bases align to TRBD2. After removal of 6 bases from V and 2 bases from J, the junction contained 6 bases not matched to a gene. The germline V gene has CDR1 SQVTM and CDR2 ANQGSEA. This CDR3 is built from 16 residues. The CDR3 is CSVAGTSGRNTDTQYF. As DNA, the CDR3 is TGCAGCGTCGCTGGGACTAGCGGGAGGAACACAGATACGCAGTATTTT.

This clone has just a few counts. This chain joins TRBV13 and TRBJ2-5; 12 bases align to TRBD2. The germline V gene encodes CDR1 PRHDT and CDR2 FYEKMQ (reference sequence). V shed 4 bases, J shed 1 base, and the junction held 4 bases outside the gene matches. This CDR3 region has 16 residues. The CDR3 DNA follows: TGTGCCAGCAGCTCTAGCGGGAGGGCGTTCCAAGAGACCCAGTACTTC. Translated, it gives CASSSSGRAFQETQYF.

There are a few counts of this clone. The chain has TRBV9 and TRBJ2-3; 7 bases align to TRBD1. The V gene end was trimmed by 0 bases and the J gene end by 0 bases; junction bases not matched to a gene: 4. From germline, CDR1 is SGDLS and CDR2 YYNGEE. The CDR3 sequence is 16 residues long. CDR3 sequence (DNA): TGTGCCAGCAGCGTAGTAGGGGGCCTTAGCACAGATACGCAGTATTTT. This sequence encodes CASSVVGGLSTDTQYF.

This clone was seen more than once but under ten times. The chain joins TRBV29-1 to TRBJ2-2, with TRBD1 matching 7 bases. Looked up from germline, CDR1 is SQVTM and CDR2 is ANQGSEA. V shed 7 bases and J 8 bases; nucleotides not matched to a gene: 13. The CDR3 length is 14 residues. The CDR3 DNA reads as TGCAGCGCCGCGGACAGGATTTCCACGGGGGAGCTGTTTTTT. Its translation is CSAADRISTGELFF.

This clone was seen a handful of times. The chain joins TRBV5-4 to TRBJ2-7; possible D gene TRBD1, 5 bases. V was trimmed by 4 bases and J by 2 bases, leaving 13 bases between them. Germline-derived CDR1 and CDR2 are SGHNT and YYREEE (reference sequence). CDR3 size: 14 residues. The CDR3 spells CASSGRVPAYEQYF. The CDR3 region has the DNA TGTGCCAGCAGCGGCAGGGTTCCCGCCTACGAGCAGTACTTC.